The table lists the clone carrying this T cell receptor beta chain with many counts. Its antigen remains unidentified. This entry is derived from a study of T cell repertoires in cytomegalovirus infection. Study at large: TCR beta signatures that were public indicated CMV infection and matching HLA type.

This CDR3 comprises 16 residues. Trimming stripped 0 bases from V and 0 bases from J, with 6 bases between. From germline, CDR1 is MNHEY and CDR2 SVGAGI. TCRdb used MiXCR to reprocess the reads, holding one entry per CDR3 protein. The sample holds approximately 300,000 distinct CDR3 sequences, 25% to 35% seen once. The V gene is TRBV6-5, the J gene TRBJ1-6; D is uncertain. This sample comprised cultured PBMCs, obtained from culture after CMV antigen stimulation. This clonotype was sampled from a human donor in good health (CMV status not recorded). Some clones in this sample may be carry-over from other donors' samples. CDR3 amino acids: CASSYSHSSYNSPLHF. The DNA of the CDR3 is TGTGCCAGCAGTTACTCCCACAGCTCCTATAATTCACCCCTCCACTTT.